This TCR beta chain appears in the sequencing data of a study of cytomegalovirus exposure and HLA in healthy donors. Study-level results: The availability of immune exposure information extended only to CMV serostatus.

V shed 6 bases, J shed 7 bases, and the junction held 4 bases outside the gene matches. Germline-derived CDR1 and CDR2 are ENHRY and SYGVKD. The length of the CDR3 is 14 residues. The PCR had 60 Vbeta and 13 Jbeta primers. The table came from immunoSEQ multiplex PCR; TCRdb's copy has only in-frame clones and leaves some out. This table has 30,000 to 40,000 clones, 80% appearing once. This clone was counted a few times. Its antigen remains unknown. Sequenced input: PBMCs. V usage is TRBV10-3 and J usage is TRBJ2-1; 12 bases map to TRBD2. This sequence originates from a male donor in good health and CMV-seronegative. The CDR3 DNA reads TGTGCCATCAGCGATGGACTAGCGGGAAATGAGCAGTTCTTC. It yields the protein CAISDGLAGNEQFF.